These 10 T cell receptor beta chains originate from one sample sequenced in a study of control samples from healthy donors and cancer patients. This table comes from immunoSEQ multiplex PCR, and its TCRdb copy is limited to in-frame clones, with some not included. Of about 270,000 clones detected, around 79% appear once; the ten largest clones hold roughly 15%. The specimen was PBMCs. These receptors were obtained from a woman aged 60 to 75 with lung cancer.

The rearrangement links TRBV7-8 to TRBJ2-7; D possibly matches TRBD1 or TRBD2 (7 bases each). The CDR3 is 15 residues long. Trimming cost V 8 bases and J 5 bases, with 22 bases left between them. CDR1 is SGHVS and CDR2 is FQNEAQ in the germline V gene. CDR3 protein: CASSGGWAGVNEQYF. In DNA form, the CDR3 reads TGTGCCAGCTCAGGGGGATGGGCGGGGGTCAACGAGCAGTACTTC. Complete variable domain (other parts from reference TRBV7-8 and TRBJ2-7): GAGVSQSPRYKVAKRGQDVALRCDPISGHVSLFWYQQALGQGPEFLTYFQNEAQLDKSGLPSDRFFAERPEGSVSTLKIQRTQQEDSAVYLCASSGGWAGVNEQYFGPGTRLTVT.

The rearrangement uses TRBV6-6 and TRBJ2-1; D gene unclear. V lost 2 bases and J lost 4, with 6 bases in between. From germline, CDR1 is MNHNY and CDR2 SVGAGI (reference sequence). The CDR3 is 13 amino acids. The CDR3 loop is CASSYRDYNEQFF. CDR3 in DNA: TGTGCCAGCAGTTACAGGGATTACAATGAGCAGTTCTTC.

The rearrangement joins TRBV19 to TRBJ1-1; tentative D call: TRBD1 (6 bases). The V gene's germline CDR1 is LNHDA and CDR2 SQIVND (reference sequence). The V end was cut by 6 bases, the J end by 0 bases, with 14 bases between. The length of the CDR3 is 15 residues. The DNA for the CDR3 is TGTGCCAGTAGAGAAACAGGGCCCATGAACACTGAAGCTTTCTTT. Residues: CASRETGPMNTEAFF.

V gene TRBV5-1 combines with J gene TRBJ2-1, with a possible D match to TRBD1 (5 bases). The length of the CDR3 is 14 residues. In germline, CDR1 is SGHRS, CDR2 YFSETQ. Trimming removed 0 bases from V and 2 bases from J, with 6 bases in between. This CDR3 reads CASSLGQTYNEQFF. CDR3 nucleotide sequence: TGCGCCAGCAGCTTGGGACAGACCTACAATGAGCAGTTCTTC.

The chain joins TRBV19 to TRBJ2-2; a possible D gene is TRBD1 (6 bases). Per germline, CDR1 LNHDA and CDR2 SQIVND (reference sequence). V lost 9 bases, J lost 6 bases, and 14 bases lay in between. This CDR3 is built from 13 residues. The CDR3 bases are TGTGCCAGCAACAGGGTCCCGGCCGGGGAGCTGTTTTTT. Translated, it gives CASNRVPAGELFF. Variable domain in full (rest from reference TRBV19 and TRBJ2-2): DGGITQSPKYLFRKEGQNVTLSCEQNLNHDAMYWYRQDPGQGLRLIYYSQIVNDFQKGDIAEGYSVSREKKESFPLTVTSAQKNPTAFYLCASNRVPAGELFFGEGSRLTVL.

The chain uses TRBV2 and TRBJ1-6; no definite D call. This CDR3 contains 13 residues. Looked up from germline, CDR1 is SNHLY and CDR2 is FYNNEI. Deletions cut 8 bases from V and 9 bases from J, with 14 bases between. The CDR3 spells CASAPAEGSPLHF. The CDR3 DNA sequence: TGTGCCAGCGCGCCCGCGGAAGGTTCACCCCTCCACTTT.

The CDR3 loop is CASSPSGTLGYTF. Here the CDR3 DNA reads TGTGCCAGCAGCCCCTCCGGGACACTCGGCTACACCTTC. The V gene is TRBV9, the J gene TRBJ1-2, with a tentative D call TRBD1 (6 bases). V was cut by 4 bases and J by 8 bases, with 15 bases left in between. The germline V gene encodes CDR1 SGDLS and CDR2 YYNGEE. This CDR3 has 13 residues.

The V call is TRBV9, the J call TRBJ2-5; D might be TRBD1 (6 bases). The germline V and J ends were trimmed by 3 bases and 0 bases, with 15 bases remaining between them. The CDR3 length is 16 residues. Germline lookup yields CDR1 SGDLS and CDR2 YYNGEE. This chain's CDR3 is CASSGGQIPYQETQYF. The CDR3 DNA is TGTGCCAGCAGCGGCGGACAGATCCCGTACCAAGAGACCCAGTACTTC.

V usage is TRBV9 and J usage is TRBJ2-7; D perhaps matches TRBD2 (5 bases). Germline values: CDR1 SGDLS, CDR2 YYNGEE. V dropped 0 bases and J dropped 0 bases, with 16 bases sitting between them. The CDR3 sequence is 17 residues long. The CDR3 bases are TGTGCCAGCAGCGTAGGGCCCCGCAGTGGGAGCTCCTACGAGCAGTACTTC. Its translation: CASSVGPRSGSSYEQYF.

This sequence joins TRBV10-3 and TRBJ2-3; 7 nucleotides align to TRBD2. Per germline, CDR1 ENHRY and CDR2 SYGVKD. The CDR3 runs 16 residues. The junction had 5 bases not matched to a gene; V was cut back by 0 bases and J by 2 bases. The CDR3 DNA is TGTGCCATCAGTGAGTCGCTGCGGGGGAACACAGATACGCAGTATTTT. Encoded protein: CAISESLRGNTDTQYF.